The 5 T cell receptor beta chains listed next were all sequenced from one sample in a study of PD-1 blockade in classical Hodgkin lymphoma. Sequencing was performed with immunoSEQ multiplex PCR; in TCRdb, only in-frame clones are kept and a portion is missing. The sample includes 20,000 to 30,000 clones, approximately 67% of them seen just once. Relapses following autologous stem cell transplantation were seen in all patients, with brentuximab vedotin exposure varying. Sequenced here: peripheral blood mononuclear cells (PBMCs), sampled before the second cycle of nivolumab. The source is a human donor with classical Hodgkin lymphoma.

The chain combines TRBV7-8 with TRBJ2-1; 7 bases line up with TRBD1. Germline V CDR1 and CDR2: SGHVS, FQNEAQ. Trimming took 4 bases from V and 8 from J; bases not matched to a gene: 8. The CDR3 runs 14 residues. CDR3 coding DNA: TGTGCCAGCAGCTCAGGGGGTTTAAACGATGAGCAGTTCTTC. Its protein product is CASSSGGLNDEQFF.

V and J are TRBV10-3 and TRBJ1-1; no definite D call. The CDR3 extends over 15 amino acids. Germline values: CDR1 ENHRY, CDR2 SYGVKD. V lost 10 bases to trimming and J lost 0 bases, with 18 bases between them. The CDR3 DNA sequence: TGTGCCACCTTAACGGACGGAAGCATGAACACTGAAGCTTTCTTT. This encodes CATLTDGSMNTEAFF.

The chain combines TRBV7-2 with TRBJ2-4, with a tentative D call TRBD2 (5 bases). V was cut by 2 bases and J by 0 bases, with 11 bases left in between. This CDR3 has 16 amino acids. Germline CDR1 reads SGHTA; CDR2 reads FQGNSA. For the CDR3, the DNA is TGTGCCAGCAGCTTATCAGCGGAGACAGCCAAAAACATTCAGTACTTC. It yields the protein CASSLSAETAKNIQYF.

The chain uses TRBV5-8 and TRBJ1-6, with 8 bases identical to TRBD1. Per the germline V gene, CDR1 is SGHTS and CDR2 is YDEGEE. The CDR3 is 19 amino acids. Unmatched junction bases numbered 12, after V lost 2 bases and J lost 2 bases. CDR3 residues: CASSFLPGQGSAYNSPLHF. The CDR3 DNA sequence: TGTGCCAGCAGCTTCCTCCCTGGACAGGGCAGTGCCTATAATTCACCCCTCCACTTT.

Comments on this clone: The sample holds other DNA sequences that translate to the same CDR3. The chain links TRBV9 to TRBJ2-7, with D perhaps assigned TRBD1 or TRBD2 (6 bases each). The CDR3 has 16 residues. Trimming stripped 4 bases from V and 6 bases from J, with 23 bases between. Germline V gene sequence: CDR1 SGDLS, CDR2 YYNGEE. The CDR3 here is CASSPNDLRGRLEQYF. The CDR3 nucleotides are TGTGCCAGCAGCCCTAACGATCTCCGGGGGCGGCTCGAGCAGTACTTC.